The 7 T cell receptor beta chains below all came from one sample that was sequenced in a study of CD8+ T cells in alopecia areata. This sample's treatment: oral pan-JAK inhibitor, 5-10 mg twice daily. After isolation, RNA underwent reverse transcription to generate cDNA as the sequencing template. Assay used: immunoSEQ multiplex PCR; TCRdb lists only in-frame clones, some missing. The sample contains under 200,000 clones, around 59% of which appear only once. The sample consisted of CD4+ T cells sorted from blood, taken at week 24, from a patient treated with tofacitinib. These receptor sequences come from a human donor with alopecia areata.

The chain is built from TRBV30 and TRBJ2-1; D possibly corresponds to TRBD1 (6 bases). V lost 4 bases to trimming and J lost 2 bases, with 12 bases between them. Germline V gene sequence: CDR1 GTSNPN, CDR2 SVGIG (reference sequence). The CDR3 has 14 amino acids. The CDR3 spells CAWIKDRTYNEQFF. CDR3 sequence (DNA): TGTGCCTGGATTAAGGACAGAACCTACAATGAGCAGTTCTTC.

V is TRBV5-1 and J is TRBJ2-7; tentative D call: TRBD2 (5 bases). The CDR3 runs 14 residues. CDR1 is SGHRS and CDR2 is YFSETQ in the germline V gene. The V end lost 0 bases, the J end lost 0 bases, and 7 bases lay between the germline ends. CDR3 nucleotide sequence: TGCGCCAGCAGCTTGGGGACTTACTCCTACGAGCAGTACTTC. This encodes CASSLGTYSYEQYF.

The J gene is TRBJ2-6, the V gene TRBV5-4; D is uncertain. CDR3 length: 13 amino acids. The ends were cut back, 3 bases at V and 3 bases at J, with 4 bases in the middle. Germline CDR1 reads SGHNT; CDR2 reads YYREEE (reference sequence). DNA of the CDR3: TGTGCCAGCAGCTGGGGTGGGGCCAACGTCCTGACTTTC. Residues: CASSWGGANVLTF. Full variable domain (rest looked up from reference TRBV5-4 and TRBJ2-6): ETGVTQSPTHLIKTRGQQVTLRCSSQSGHNTVSWYQQALGQGPQFIFQYYREEENGRGNFPPRFSGLQFPNYSSELNVNALELDDSALYLCASSWGGANVLTFGAGSRLTVL.

The rearrangement uses TRBV5-6 and TRBJ2-6; possibly TRBD2 for D (6 bases). V gave up 4 bases and J gave up 10 bases, with 12 bases separating them. The CDR3 runs 13 residues. Germline lookup yields CDR1 SGHDT and CDR2 YYEEEE. This chain's CDR3 is CASSRGTGNVLTF. The CDR3 DNA reads TGTGCCAGCAGCCGCGGGACGGGGAACGTCCTGACTTTC.

The V gene is TRBV19, the J gene TRBJ2-1, with 8 bases lining up with TRBD1. The CDR3 has 15 amino acids. After removal of 3 bases from V and 9 bases from J, the junction contained 10 bases not matched to a gene. Germline V CDR1 and CDR2: LNHDA, SQIVND (reference sequence). The DNA for the CDR3 is TGTGCCAGTAGTATGCGGACAGGGATTGGTATTGAGCAGTTCTTC. This encodes CASSMRTGIGIEQFF.

This clone is a singleton in its sample. V gene TRBV25-1 combines with J gene TRBJ1-1; TRBD1 is a possible D gene (5 bases). V was clipped by 1 base and J by 10 bases, with 10 bases between them. This CDR3 is 12 amino acids long. Germline CDR1 is MGHDK and CDR2 is SYGVNS. The CDR3 loop is CASSEWGGGAFF. The CDR3 coding sequence is TGTGCCAGCAGTGAATGGGGCGGTGGAGCTTTCTTT.

The chain uses TRBV6-6 and TRBJ2-2; 7 nucleotides line up with TRBD1. V dropped 6 bases and J dropped 2; count of bases not matched to a gene: 6. The germline CDR1 and CDR2 sequences are MNHNY and SVGAGI (reference sequence). The CDR3 sequence is 15 residues long. As DNA, the CDR3 is TGTGCCAGCAGCCGACAGGGAACTAACACCGGGGAGCTGTTTTTT. Its protein is CASSRQGTNTGELFF.